This is a list of T cell receptor beta chains from one sample in a study of T cell responses to AZD1222 COVID-19 vaccine. Sequencing used immunoSEQ multiplex PCR; TCRdb keeps in-frame clones, though not all of them. The data show 190,000 or so clones, approximately 93% seen once. Sequenced material: peripheral blood, taken 28 days after the second AZD1222 dose. These receptors were obtained from an adult who received the AZD1222 COVID-19 vaccine. Both conserved end residues are trimmed from each CDR3.

>TRBJ1-1|TRBV21-1
ASSNAPVPRTYTEAF
>TRBJ2-7|TRBV18
ASSPPVGQGAYEQY
>TRBJ1-2|TRBV2
ASSVDSYGYT
>TRBJ1-2|TRBV5-6
ASSLVANYGYT
>TRBJ1-6|TRBV28
ASSTPGQGTPLH
>TRBJ2-1|TRBV6-8
ASSCIQGPYNEQF
>TRBJ1-3|TRBV16
ASSRGAGGNTIY
>TRBJ1-5|TRBV27
ASSLIGQEYRNQPQH
>TRBJ1-5|TRBV7-2
ASSPQHNQPQH
>TRBJ2-3|TRBV7-8
ASSLGLAGTDTQY
>TRBJ1-2|TRBV5-6
ASSLPGGQGLSYGYT
>TRBJ1-2|TRBV28
ASSSPYGYT
>TRBJ2-3|TRBV5-1
ASSFGSGTDTQY
>TRBJ1-1|TRBV9
ASSAGQGNTEAF
>TRBJ2-3|TRBV5-1
ASSGTGSNGDTQY
>TRBJ1-1|TRBV11-2
ASSSQVRVTEAF
>TRBJ1-5|TRBV6-5
ASSYSGNNQPQH
>TRBJ1-6|TRBV18
ASSPGQIDNSPLH
>TRBJ2-5|TRBV2
ASTGQGWSQETQY
>TRBJ2-3|TRBV9
ASSPQRGRDTQY
>TRBJ1-6|TRBV14
ASSQDRAGSGSPLH
>TRBJ2-7|TRBV3-1/TRBV3-2
ASSQDLGTGQMYEQY
>TRBJ1-1|TRBV30
AWTGQGNTEAF
>TRBJ1-6|TRBV7-6
ASSLEPGGESPLH
>TRBJ2-5|TRBV7-7
ASGAGGTQY
>TRBJ1-3|TRBV5-1
ASSLEAVSGNTIY